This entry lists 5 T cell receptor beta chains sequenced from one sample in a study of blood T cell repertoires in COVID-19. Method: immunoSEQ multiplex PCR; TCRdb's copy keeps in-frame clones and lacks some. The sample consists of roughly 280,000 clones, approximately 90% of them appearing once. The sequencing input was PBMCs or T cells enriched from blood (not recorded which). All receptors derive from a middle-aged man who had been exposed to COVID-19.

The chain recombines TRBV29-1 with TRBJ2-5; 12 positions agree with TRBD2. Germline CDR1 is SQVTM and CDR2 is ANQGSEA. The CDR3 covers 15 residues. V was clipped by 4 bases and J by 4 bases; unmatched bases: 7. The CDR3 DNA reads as TGCAGCGTTGCCCTTCCGACTAGCGGGGGAGAGACCCAGTACTTC. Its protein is CSVALPTSGGETQYF.

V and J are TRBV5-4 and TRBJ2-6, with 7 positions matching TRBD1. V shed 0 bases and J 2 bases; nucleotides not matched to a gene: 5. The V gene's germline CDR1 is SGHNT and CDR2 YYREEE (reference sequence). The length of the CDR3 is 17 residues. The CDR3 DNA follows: TGTGCCAGCAGCTTGGTCGACAGGGCGCCTGGGGCCAACGTCCTGACTTTC. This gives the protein CASSLVDRAPGANVLTF. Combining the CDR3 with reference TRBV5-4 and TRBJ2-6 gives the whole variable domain ETGVTQSPTHLIKTRGQQVTLRCSSQSGHNTVSWYQQALGQGPQFIFQYYREEENGRGNFPPRFSGLQFPNYSSELNVNALELDDSALYLCASSLVDRAPGANVLTFGAGSRLTVL.

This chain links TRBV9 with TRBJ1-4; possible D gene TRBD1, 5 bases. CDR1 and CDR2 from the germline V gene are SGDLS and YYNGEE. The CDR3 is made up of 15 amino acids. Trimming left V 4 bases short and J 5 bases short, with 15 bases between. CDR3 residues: CASSPEGASNEKLFF. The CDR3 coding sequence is TGTGCCAGCAGCCCAGAAGGGGCTTCAAATGAAAAACTGTTTTTT.

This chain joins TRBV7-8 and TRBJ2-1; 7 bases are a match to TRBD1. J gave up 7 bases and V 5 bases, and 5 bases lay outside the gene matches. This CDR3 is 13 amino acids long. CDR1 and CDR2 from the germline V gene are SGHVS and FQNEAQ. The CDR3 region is CASSPTGLNEQFF. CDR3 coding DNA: TGTGCCAGCAGCCCGACAGGGTTGAATGAGCAGTTCTTC. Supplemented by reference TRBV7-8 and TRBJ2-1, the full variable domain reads GAGVSQSPRYKVAKRGQDVALRCDPISGHVSLFWYQQALGQGPEFLTYFQNEAQLDKSGLPSDRFFAERPEGSVSTLKIQRTQQEDSAVYLCASSPTGLNEQFFGPGTRLTVL.

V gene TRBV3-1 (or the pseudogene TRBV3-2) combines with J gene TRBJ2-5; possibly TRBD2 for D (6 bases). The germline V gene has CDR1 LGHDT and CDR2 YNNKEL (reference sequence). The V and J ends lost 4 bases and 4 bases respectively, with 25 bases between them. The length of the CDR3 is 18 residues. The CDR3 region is CASSPRLLAVGRGETQYF. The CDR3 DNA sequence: TGTGCCAGCAGCCCGCGACTATTAGCGGTAGGCCGCGGAGAGACCCAGTACTTC.